Each of the 21 T cell receptor beta chains below was sequenced from the same sample in a study of T cell responses to AZD1222 COVID-19 vaccine. Libraries were prepared by immunoSEQ multiplex PCR; TCRdb keeps only in-frame clonotypes and omits some of them. The sample carries more than 85,000 clones, roughly 89% recorded once. The input for sequencing was peripheral blood, taken 28 days after the second AZD1222 dose. All receptors come from an adult who received the AZD1222 COVID-19 vaccine.

The chain links TRBV12-5 to TRBJ1-1; D unclear. Per the germline V gene, CDR1 is LGHNT and CDR2 is FRNRAP. The ends were cut back, 8 bases at V and 5 bases at J, with 6 bases in the middle. There are 10 residues in the CDR3. The CDR3 region has the DNA TGTGCTAGTCCCAGTACTGAAGCTTTCTTT. This translates into CASPSTEAFF. Complete variable domain (other parts from reference TRBV12-5 and TRBJ1-1): DARVTQTPRHKVTEMGQEVTMRCQPILGHNTVFWYRQTMMQGLELLAYFRNRAPLDDSGMPKDRFSAEMPDATLATLKIQPSEPRDSAVYFCASPSTEAFFGQGTRLTVV.

The chain is built from TRBV18 and TRBJ1-2; the match to TRBD1 covers 10 bases. J was trimmed by 6 bases and V by 3 bases; bases with no gene match: 13. The CDR3 is 17 residues long. Germline values: CDR1 KGHSH, CDR2 LQKENI. The CDR3 DNA sequence: TGTGCCAGCTCACCGCAGAGGACAGGGGGTAATAGCGATGGCTACACCTTC. It codes for CASSPQRTGGNSDGYTF.

This clone was seen a single time. The CDR3 sequence: CASRLPGQLAHSPLHF. The DNA of the CDR3 is TGTGCCAGCAGACTCCCGGGGCAGCTGGCCCATTCACCCCTCCACTTT. The rearrangement uses TRBV28 and TRBJ1-6; D is perhaps TRBD1 (5 bases). The germline V gene encodes CDR1 MDHEN and CDR2 SYDVKM. V was pared by 6 bases and J by 8 bases, with 20 bases between. The CDR3 spans 16 residues. Variable domain in full (rest from reference TRBV28 and TRBJ1-6): DVKVTQSSRYLVKRTGEKVFLECVQDMDHENMFWYRQDPGLGLRLIYFSYDVKMKEKGDIPEGYSVSREKKERFSLILESASTNQTSMYLCASRLPGQLAHSPLHFGNGTRLTVT.

The rearrangement uses TRBV19 and TRBJ2-7; D not resolved. CDR3 length equals 13 residues. Germline assignment: CDR1 LNHDA and CDR2 SQIVND (reference sequence). V was clipped by 4 bases and J by 2 bases, with 9 bases between them. CDR3 amino acids: CASSSSPTYEQYF. The DNA for the CDR3 is TGTGCCAGTAGTAGTTCCCCGACCTACGAGCAGTACTTC.

This clone was detected a few times. The chain combines TRBV29-1 with TRBJ1-2; D is possibly TRBD1 (6 bases). Trimming took off 0 bases at V and 4 bases at J, with 9 bases between the two ends. The CDR3 is made up of 13 amino acids. The germline CDR1 and CDR2 sequences are SQVTM and ANQGSEA. CDR3 region: CSVEDRTAYGYTF. Written as DNA, the CDR3 is TGCAGCGTTGAAGACAGGACAGCCTATGGCTACACCTTC.

The chain has TRBV5-1 and TRBJ2-7; TRBD2 aligns across 14 bases. The J segment lost 2 bases and the V segment lost 4 bases, leaving 8 bases of the junction unmatched. The CDR3 sequence is 17 residues long. The germline CDR1 and CDR2 sequences are SGHRS and YFSETQ. CDR3 region: CASSRGTSGSQAYEQYF. The DNA for the CDR3 is TGCGCCAGCAGCCGAGGGACTAGCGGGAGTCAAGCCTACGAGCAGTACTTC.

This chain uses TRBV7-9 with TRBJ1-2; 8 bases fit TRBD1. Germline lookup yields CDR1 SEHNR and CDR2 FQNEAQ (reference sequence). The CDR3 runs 17 residues. Trimming cost V 5 bases and J 4 bases; bases outside gene matches: 15. CDR3 residues: CASSPNGPGGTGYGYTF. Written as DNA, the CDR3 is TGTGCCAGCAGCCCTAATGGCCCAGGGGGCACTGGCTATGGCTACACCTTC. The whole variable domain, filled in from reference TRBV7-9 and TRBJ1-2, reads DTGVSQNPRHKITKRGQNVTFRCDPISEHNRLYWYRQTLGQGPEFLTYFQNEAQLEKSRLLSDRFSAERPKGSFSTLEIQRTEQGDSAMYLCASSPNGPGGTGYGYTFGSGTRLTVV.

This rearrangement joins TRBV4-3 to TRBJ2-7; weak D call: TRBD2 (6 bases). The length of the CDR3 is 14 residues. V was cut by 2 bases and J by 1 base, with 9 bases left in between. Germline V CDR1 and CDR2: LGHNA, YSLEER. CDR3 sequence (DNA): TGCGCCAGCAGCCAACTAGCGACGTCCTACGAGCAGTACTTC. Amino acid sequence: CASSQLATSYEQYF.

The chain uses TRBV23-1 and TRBJ1-1; D gene unclear. TRBV23-1 has ORF status, its function being uncertain. This CDR3 has 14 amino acids. The germline V and J ends were trimmed by 1 base and 5 bases, with 11 bases remaining between them. The CDR3 here is CASSQYERETEAFF. The CDR3 DNA sequence: TGCGCCAGCAGTCAATACGAGAGGGAAACTGAAGCTTTCTTT.

V gene TRBV10-3 combines with J gene TRBJ2-7, with D perhaps given as TRBD1 or TRBD2 (5 bases each). The CDR3 extends over 13 amino acids. Germline V gene sequence: CDR1 ENHRY, CDR2 SYGVKD. The ends were cut back, 5 bases at V and 2 bases at J, with 10 bases in the middle. The CDR3 coding sequence is TGTGCCATCAGTAAGCAGGGACCCTACGAGCAGTACTTC. This translates into CAISKQGPYEQYF.

The chain joins TRBV6-5 to TRBJ2-5, with D possibly TRBD2 on 6 matching bases. Germline values: CDR1 MNHEY, CDR2 SVGAGI. This CDR3 comprises 13 residues. V gave up 4 bases and J gave up 6 bases, with 12 bases separating them. The CDR3 reads CASSSPGLKTQYF. For the CDR3, the DNA is TGTGCCAGCAGTTCCCCGGGACTGAAGACCCAGTACTTC.

This clone appeared once. The DNA of the CDR3 is TGCGCCAGCAGCTTGCTGGCCGATGGGCTCGGTGAAAAACTGTTTTTT. Protein: CASSLLADGLGEKLFF. The chain uses TRBV5-1 and TRBJ1-4; D remains unclear. Trimming took 1 base from V and 7 from J, leaving 17 bases between them. The CDR3 has 16 residues. Germline V gene data show CDR1 as SGHRS and CDR2 as YFSETQ.

This clone was observed a single time. V usage is TRBV5-1 and J usage is TRBJ2-3; no reliable D call. V gave up 4 bases and J gave up 1 base, with 7 bases separating them. The germline V gene encodes CDR1 SGHRS and CDR2 YFSETQ. The CDR3 is made up of 13 amino acids. The CDR3 loop is CASSPLGTDTQYF. For the CDR3, the DNA is TGCGCCAGCAGCCCGCTTGGCACAGATACGCAGTATTTT.

The chain uses TRBV5-1 and TRBJ1-5, with a weak D call TRBD1 (5 bases). Germline V gives CDR1 SGHRS, CDR2 YFSETQ. V was trimmed by 5 bases and J by 0 bases, leaving 9 bases between them. This CDR3 contains 14 residues. The CDR3 DNA is TGCGCCAGCAGATACGACAGTAGCAATCAGCCCCAGCATTTT. Translated: CASRYDSSNQPQHF.

The chain recombines TRBV6-2 or TRBV6-3 with TRBJ1-5; D is uncertain. The V end lost 2 bases, the J end lost 5 bases, and 10 bases lay between the germline ends. The CDR3 sequence is 14 residues long. Germline V gene sequence: CDR1 MNHEY, CDR2 SVGEGT. Here the CDR3 reads CASSYGLGDQPQHF. CDR3 in DNA: TGTGCCAGCAGTTACGGTCTTGGGGATCAGCCCCAGCATTTT.

The rearrangement links TRBV7-2 to TRBJ2-7; 11 bases are shared with TRBD2. After removal of 3 bases from V and 4 bases from J, the junction contained 5 bases not matched to a gene. The CDR3 sequence is 15 residues long. CDR1 and CDR2 from the germline V gene are SGHTA and FQGNSA. The CDR3 loop is CASSLSGTSGYEQYF. The CDR3 region has the DNA TGTGCCAGCAGCTTGTCCGGGACTAGCGGATACGAGCAGTACTTC. The full variable domain, with the rest looked up from reference TRBV7-2 and TRBJ2-7, is GAGVSQSPSNKVTEKGKDVELRCDPISGHTALYWYRQSLGQGLEFLIYFQGNSAPDKSGLPSDRFSAERTGGSVSTLTIQRTQQEDSAVYLCASSLSGTSGYEQYFGPGTRLTVT.

This sequence joins TRBV5-4 and TRBJ1-1, with 7 nucleotides matching TRBD1. The CDR3 spans 16 residues. V dropped 0 bases and J dropped 0; count of bases not matched to a gene: 5. Per the germline V gene, CDR1 is SGHNT and CDR2 is YYREEE (reference sequence). The CDR3 protein is CASSLGGQIMNTEAFF. CDR3 DNA: TGTGCCAGCAGCTTGGGGGGACAGATTATGAACACTGAAGCTTTCTTT.

This CDR3 is CASSRGAGAPQPQHF. CDR3 coding DNA: TGTGCCAGCAGCCGGGGGGCGGGGGCCCCTCAGCCCCAGCATTTT. This sequence joins TRBV7-8 and TRBJ1-5; the D gene is possibly TRBD1 (6 bases). The CDR3 length is 15 residues. V dropped 5 bases and J dropped 6 bases, with 17 bases sitting between them. From germline, CDR1 is SGHVS and CDR2 FQNEAQ.

The chain recombines TRBV5-4 with TRBJ2-3; 15 positions agree with TRBD2. Trimming at V came to 2 bases and at J to 6 bases, leaving 4 bases not matched to a gene. The germline gives CDR1 SGHNT, CDR2 YYREEE (reference sequence). The CDR3 covers 16 residues. The CDR3 here is CASSFGLAGGLDTQYF. The CDR3 DNA sequence: TGTGCCAGCAGCTTCGGACTAGCGGGAGGGCTTGATACGCAGTATTTT.

The chain links TRBV19 to TRBJ2-1; weak D call: TRBD1 (5 bases). CDR3 length: 13 amino acids. From germline, CDR1 is LNHDA and CDR2 SQIVND (reference sequence). Trimming took off 8 bases at V and 9 bases at J, with 17 bases between the two ends. DNA of the CDR3: TGTGCCAGTGGCAAACAGGTGCGAACTGAGCAGTTCTTC. Translated, it gives CASGKQVRTEQFF.

The chain combines TRBV11-3 with TRBJ2-7, with no clear D. Germline V gene data show CDR1 as SGHNT and CDR2 as YENEEA. The CDR3 spans 17 residues. V dropped 0 bases and J dropped 4 bases, with 19 bases sitting between them. The CDR3 spells CASSLEKGPEGRYEQYF. The CDR3 DNA sequence: TGTGCCAGCAGCTTAGAGAAAGGGCCAGAAGGAAGATACGAGCAGTACTTC.